This T cell receptor (beta chain) was sequenced in a study of shared clonotypes between healthy human individuals. Study context: Those who served as donors were two women and three men between the ages of 18 and 49.

Trimming removed 7 bases from V and 8 bases from J; junction bases left unmatched: 6. Germline V CDR1 and CDR2: SNHLY, FYNNEI. The CDR3 extends over 12 amino acids. Donors were Caucasian adults residing in Nashville, Tennessee, USA. The assay was immunoSEQ multiplex PCR, and TCRdb's table has in-frame clones only and misses some. The sample carries about a million clones, 75% recorded once. This clone has only a few counts. The sequence came from a man between 18 and 29 years old in good health. This rearrangement joins TRBV2 to TRBJ1-2; 8 bases match TRBD1. What was sequenced was memory CD4+ T cells sorted from blood. Described subset: CD45RA-negative fraction. CDR3 in amino acids: CASTMDRVGYTF. For the CDR3, the DNA is TGTGCCAGCACTATGGACAGGGTCGGCTACACCTTC.